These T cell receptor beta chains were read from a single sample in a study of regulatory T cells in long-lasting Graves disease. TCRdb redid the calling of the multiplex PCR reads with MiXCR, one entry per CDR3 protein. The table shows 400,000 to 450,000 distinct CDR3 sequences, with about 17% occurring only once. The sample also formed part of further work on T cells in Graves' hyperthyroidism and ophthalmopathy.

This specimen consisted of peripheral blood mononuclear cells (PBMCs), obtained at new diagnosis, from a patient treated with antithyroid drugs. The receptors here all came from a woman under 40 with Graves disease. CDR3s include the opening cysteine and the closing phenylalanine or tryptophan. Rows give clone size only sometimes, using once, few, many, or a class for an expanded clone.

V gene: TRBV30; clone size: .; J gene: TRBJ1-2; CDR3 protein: CAWTRQDGYGYTF
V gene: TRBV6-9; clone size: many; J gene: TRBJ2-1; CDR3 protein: CASSYGLAGVNEQFF
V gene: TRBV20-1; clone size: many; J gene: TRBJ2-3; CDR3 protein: CSAKSSGRPGPPDTQYF
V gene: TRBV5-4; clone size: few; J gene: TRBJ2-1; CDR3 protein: CASSSNEREGLPDEQFF
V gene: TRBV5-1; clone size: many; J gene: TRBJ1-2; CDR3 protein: CASSLDPLAGLSYGYTF
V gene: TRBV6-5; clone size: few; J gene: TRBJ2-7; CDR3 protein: CASSYSTGYEQYF
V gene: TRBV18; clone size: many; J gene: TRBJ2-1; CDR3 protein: CASSSSSSGSSYNEQFF
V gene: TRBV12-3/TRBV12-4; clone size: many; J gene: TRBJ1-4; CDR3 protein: CASSFVTGGPFGKLFF
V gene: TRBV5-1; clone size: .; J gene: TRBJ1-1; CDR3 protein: CASSYMTGVNTEAFF
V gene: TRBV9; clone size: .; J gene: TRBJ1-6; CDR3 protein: CASSVQRTGTGERTYNSPLHF
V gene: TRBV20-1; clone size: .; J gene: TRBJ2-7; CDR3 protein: CSASPQTSVYEQYF
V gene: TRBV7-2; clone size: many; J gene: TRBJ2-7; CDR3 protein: CASSLGMRLVRSYEQYF
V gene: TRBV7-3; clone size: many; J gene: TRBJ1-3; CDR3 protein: CASSLSAGSGNTIYF
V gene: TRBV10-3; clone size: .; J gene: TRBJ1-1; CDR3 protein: CAISPQGGNTEAFF
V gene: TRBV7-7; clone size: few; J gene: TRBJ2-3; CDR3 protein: CASSPQAGGPTDTQYF
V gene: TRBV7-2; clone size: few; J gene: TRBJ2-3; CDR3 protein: CASKPGAAESDTQYF